The subject of this entry is one T cell receptor beta chain. What antigen it recognizes has not been identified. Per-nucleotide qualities are absent, and no much larger clonotype sits a single base away. V is shortened by 1 base, J by 3 bases, and the region joining them spans 15 bases. From the germline V gene, CDR1 is SGHRS and CDR2 is YFSETQ. Its CDR3 holds 16 amino acids, cysteine through phenylalanine. Only the CDR3 part of the read is kept: 48 bases, read in frame from the first base. TCRbeta CDR3 regions were amplified from genomic DNA using the immunoSEQ Assay, a bias-controlled multiplex PCR. For the original study's pipeline: Nucleated cell counts per sample were estimated from amplification of reference gene primers within the assay. Sequence reads were collapsed and filtered to measure the absolute abundance of every unique TCRbeta CDR3 rearrangement. For each sample, productive Simpson clonality was calculated as the square root of Simpson's diversity index over productive rearrangements. TCRdb limited this immuneACCESS table to in-frame rearrangements with V and J called. A share of clones is missing; checked studies link under half to unresolved V genes, and the rest is unexplained. For V, J and clone size, that table is used; D and trimming come from the DNA. The sample profile shows 45,000 to 70,000 clones; roughly 82% of them were found once. The ten top clones hold more than 7.5% of the sample.

The data derive from a study of blood T cell repertoires in COVID-19 (dated by TCRdb to the early 2020s). For the study in its entirety: Samples covering the acute and convalescent phases of COVID-19 were provided by collaborators in the United States, Italy and Spain. A de-identified subject ID, COVID-19 status, age in years and sex were almost always included in the sample metadata. A freely available public database, intended as a resource for researchers studying the immune response to SARS-CoV-2, is where the repertoires were released. Subjects who had been exposed to COVID-19, were actively infected with it, or had recovered from it provided the deeply sampled blood TCRbeta repertoires that made up the dataset. The material from the prospective study consisted of cDNA or gDNA derived from T cells, B-cell-depleted T cells, or PBMCs. Samples were obtained from the ongoing ImmuneRACE study (first 160 participants) and from 1,200 or so subjects provided by 6 global collaborators. Where HLA class I and class II types were available, the types were taken from metadata supplied by the sample provider, not from assay-based typing. Here is what the overall study found, with its caveats: How much clinical and demographic metadata was included differed by source and by participant, and the metadata was provided uncurated.

Each collaborating institution followed its own protocols to collect whole blood in K2EDTA tubes. For TCRbeta analysis, collaborators shipped samples as frozen whole blood, isolated PBMCs, or DNA extracted from either of those sample types. Sequenced sample: peripheral blood. The chain joins TRBV5-1 to TRBJ2-3; the D gene cannot be resolved reliably. The TCR was taken from a woman older than 75 with acute or convalescent COVID-19. The CDR3 reads as follows: CASSLRPSRGTDTQYF. Here is the DNA: TGCGCCAGCAGCTTGCGCCCATCGAGAGGAACAGATACGCAGTATTTT.